Listed below are T cell receptor beta chains from one sample, sequenced in a study of blood T cell repertoires in COVID-19. This table comes from immunoSEQ multiplex PCR, and its TCRdb copy is limited to in-frame clones, with some not included. The sample lists under 250,000 clones; 80% to 90% were seen once. Sequencing was done on a sample of PBMCs or T cells enriched from blood (not recorded which). These receptors were collected from a woman under 40 who had been exposed to COVID-19. CDR3s include the opening cysteine and the closing phenylalanine or tryptophan. The D gene is left open where the match is weak. For some rows the clone size is stated as once, few or many, or as a class when expanded; others skip it.

j_gene	v_gene	d_gene	abundance	CDR3nt	CDR3aa
TRBJ1-1	TRBV6-5	TRBD1	NA	TGTGCCAGCACCACCCTAGACAGGGTAGGCCGGAGGGCTTTCTTT	CASTTLDRVGRRAFF
TRBJ2-7	TRBV28	NA	NA	TGTGCCAGCAGTCCCCTTTTTGACAGGCCGAGGGGCGAGCAGTACTTC	CASSPLFDRPRGEQYF
TRBJ2-1	TRBV30	NA	NA	TGTGCCTGGAGTGGGGGGCGTTCCTACAATGAGCAGTTCTTC	CAWSGGRSYNEQFF
TRBJ1-1	TRBV6-1	NA	NA	TGTGCCAGCAGTGAAGAGACTGGGGTAGGGGGCACTGAAGCTTTCTTT	CASSEETGVGGTEAFF
TRBJ1-1	TRBV7-9	NA	NA	TGTGCCAGCAGCCCGAGGCCCACGGGACACAGTTTAGCTTTCTTT	CASSPRPTGHSLAFF
TRBJ2-7	TRBV10-3	TRBD2	NA	TGTGCCATCTCAAGCGGGATATACGAGCAGTACTTC	CAISSGIYEQYF
TRBJ2-7	TRBV5-1	NA	NA	TGCGCCAGCAGCTTGGGCAGGACCTACGAGCAGTACTTC	CASSLGRTYEQYF
TRBJ2-3	TRBV19	TRBD1	NA	TGTGCCAGTAGTCCTGCCGGGACAGGGTGGGATACGCAGTATTTT	CASSPAGTGWDTQYF
TRBJ1-1	TRBV27	NA	NA	TGTGCCAGCAGATCGGGGGGGAACACTGAAGCTTTCTTT	CASRSGGNTEAFF
TRBJ2-1	TRBV2	TRBD1	NA	TGTGCCAGCAGTGAGGGGGACAGGAGGGGGAATGAGCAGTTCTTC	CASSEGDRRGNEQFF
TRBJ2-1	TRBV19	NA	NA	TGTGCCAGTAGTCTAAGCGGAAGCTCCTACAATGAGCAGTTCTTC	CASSLSGSSYNEQFF
TRBJ1-5	TRBV5-6	NA	NA	TGTGCCAGCAGCTCAGGGGTACAGCCCCAGCATTTT	CASSSGVQPQHF
TRBJ2-3	TRBV11-2	NA	NA	TGTGCCAGCAGCTGGGGATTTGGAGGGGACGGAGATACGCAGTATTTT	CASSWGFGGDGDTQYF
TRBJ2-2	TRBV7-3	TRBD2	few	TGTGCCAGCAGCTTATACGCCCTAGCGGGCACCGGGGAGCTGTTTTTT	CASSLYALAGTGELFF
TRBJ2-5	TRBV29-1	TRBD2	NA	TGCAGCGTTGAAACTAGCGGGAGGGAGACCCAGTACTTC	CSVETSGRETQYF
TRBJ1-1	TRBV9	NA	NA	TGTGCCAGCAGCCCCCAGGCGAACACTGAAGCTTTCTTT	CASSPQANTEAFF
TRBJ2-7	TRBV27	TRBD1	NA	TGTGCCATCCCGGGACAGGAATCCTACGAGCAGTACTTC	CAIPGQESYEQYF
TRBJ2-7	TRBV9	NA	NA	TGTGCCAGCAGCCCCGGTTTAAATACTTACGAGCAGTACTTC	CASSPGLNTYEQYF
TRBJ2-7	TRBV5-4	TRBD1	NA	TGTGCCAGCAGCCCCGGCGGACAGGGACTCTACGAGCAGTACTTC	CASSPGGQGLYEQYF
TRBJ2-7	TRBV18	NA	NA	TGTGCCAGCTCACCCAGGGATCGTTACGAGCAGTACTTC	CASSPRDRYEQYF
TRBJ2-4	TRBV19	TRBD2	NA	TGTGCCAGTAGTATTATAGCGGGGGAAAACATTCAGTACTTC	CASSIIAGENIQYF
TRBJ1-5	TRBV7-6	NA	NA	TGTGCCAGCAGCTTACATCCAGGGGACGGTCAGCCCCAGCATTTT	CASSLHPGDGQPQHF
TRBJ2-1	TRBV29-1	TRBD2	NA	TGCAGCGTTGAATTCAGGACTAGCGGGAGGGCAGCTGATGAGCAGTTCTTC	CSVEFRTSGRAADEQFF
TRBJ1-1	TRBV10-3	NA	NA	TGTGCCATCAGTGAGGCAGGGAACACTGAAGCTTTCTTT	CAISEAGNTEAFF
TRBJ2-7	TRBV6-1	TRBD1	NA	TGTGCCAGCAGTGAAGTCCCGGGACAGGGGCCCTACGAGCAGTACTTC	CASSEVPGQGPYEQYF
TRBJ1-5	TRBV30	NA	NA	TGTGCCTGGAGTGGACAGCATCATAGCAATCAGCCCCAGCATTTT	CAWSGQHHSNQPQHF
TRBJ2-2	TRBV5-5	NA	NA	TGTGCCAGCAGCCAGGGGTGGCCAAGGGCGGTGGTATCCGGGGAGCTGTTTTTT	CASSQGWPRAVVSGELFF
TRBJ2-3	TRBV5-1	TRBD2	NA	TGCGCCAGCAGCTTGAGGGCTAGCGGTTTCGGCACAGATACGCAGTATTTT	CASSLRASGFGTDTQYF
TRBJ1-1	TRBV21-1	NA	NA	TGTGCCAGCAGCAAAGGGGAGGAGGGAACCACATACAACACTGAAGCTTTCTTT	CASSKGEEGTTYNTEAFF
TRBJ1-1	TRBV6-5	TRBD1	NA	TGTGCCAGCAGGAACAGGGGTATGAACACTGAAGCTTTCTTT	CASRNRGMNTEAFF
TRBJ1-6	TRBV12-3/TRBV12-4	NA	NA	TGTGCCAGCAGTTCCTCTTCGGTCTCACCCCTCCACTTT	CASSSSSVSPLHF